Sequencing of this T cell receptor beta chain was carried out in a study of circulating and synovial CD4+ cells in juvenile arthritis. Note on this clone: The antigen is not known.

TCRdb keeps only in-frame clones here, not all; method: immunoSEQ multiplex PCR. The data show 34,000 or so clones, 85% to 95% seen once. General study results and limits: CPL versus bulk CD4 samples: T cell genome counts differed by at least an order of magnitude. Some such blood samples were as oligoclonal as synovium. Circulating pathogenic-like lymphocytes shared a substantially higher fraction of CDR3 sequences with synovium than bulk blood.

The CDR3 covers 14 residues. V lost 6 bases to trimming and J lost 5 bases; unmatched junction nucleotides: 5. CDR1 is SGHTA and CDR2 is FQGTGA in the germline V gene. This chain connects TRBV7-3 to TRBJ2-5, with 11 bases matching TRBD2. The specimen was CD4+ T cells from blood. This receptor was identified in a human donor with juvenile idiopathic arthritis. CDR3 sequence (DNA): TGTGCCAGCAGTACGACTAGCGGGGTTGAGACCCAGTACTTC. Translated: CASSTTSGVETQYF. The complete variable domain, with remaining parts taken from reference TRBV7-3 and TRBJ2-5, reads GAGVSQTPSNKVTEKGKYVELRCDPISGHTALYWYRQSLGQGPEFLIYFQGTGAADDSGLPNDRFFAVRPEGSVSTLKIQRTERGDSAVYLCASSTTSGVETQYFGPGTRLLVL.